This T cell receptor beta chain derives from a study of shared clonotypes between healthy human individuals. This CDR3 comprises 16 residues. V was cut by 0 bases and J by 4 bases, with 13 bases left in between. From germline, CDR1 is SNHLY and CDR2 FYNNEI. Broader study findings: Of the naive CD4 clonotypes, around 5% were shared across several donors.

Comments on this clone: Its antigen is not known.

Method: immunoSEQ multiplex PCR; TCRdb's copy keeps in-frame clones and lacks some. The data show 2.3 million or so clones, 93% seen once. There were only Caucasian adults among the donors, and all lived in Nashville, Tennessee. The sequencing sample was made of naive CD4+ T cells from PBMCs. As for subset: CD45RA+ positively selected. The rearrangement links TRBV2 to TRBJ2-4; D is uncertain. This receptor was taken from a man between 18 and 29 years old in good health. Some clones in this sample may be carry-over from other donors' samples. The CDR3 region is CASSEAMLAVKNIQYF. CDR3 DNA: TGTGCCAGCAGTGAAGCGATGCTCGCGGTTAAAAACATTCAGTACTTC.